The clone carrying this TCR beta chain showed up many times. Its antigen remains unknown. The entry originates in a study of CD8 T cells in ankylosing spondylitis. Study observations and caveats: Significant enrichment of disease-linked clones was reportedly seen in matched ankylosing spondylitis synovial fluid. What appeared characteristic of ankylosing spondylitis blood was a TCR beta motif of seven to nine highly homologous variants.

Quantitative molecular-barcoded 5'-RACE generated the TCR beta libraries. TCRdb analysed the 5' RACE reads with MiXCR anew, one entry per CDR3 protein. The data show some 240,000 distinct CDR3 sequences, about 7% seen once. CDR1 is MNHNS and CDR2 is SASEGT in the germline V gene. V was cut by 1 base and J by 5 bases, with 8 bases left in between. The CDR3 contains 13 residues. This rearrangement joins TRBV6-1 to TRBJ1-1; no definite D call. Sample: blood, either unsorted or a sorted T cell fraction (not recorded which). The clonotype originates from a male donor with ankylosing spondylitis. Written as DNA, the CDR3 is TGTGCCAGCAGTGAAGGACGGAAAACTGAAGCTTTCTTT. This gives the protein CASSEGRKTEAFF.